Each of the 3 T cell receptor beta chains below was sequenced from the same sample in a study of cytomegalovirus exposure and HLA in healthy donors. The PCR made use of 60 Vbeta and 13 Jbeta primers. Measured with immunoSEQ multiplex PCR; TCRdb has only the in-frame clones, and not every one. The table lists more than 95,000 clones, roughly 70% of them singletons. Sequenced input: PBMCs. These TCRs come from a woman aged 45-59 years in good health and CMV-seropositive.

The table lists this clone with a few counts. The chain links TRBV4-3 to TRBJ1-5; TRBD1 might be the D (6 bases). Germline V gene lookup returns CDR1 LGHNA and CDR2 YSLEER. Deletions cut 0 bases from V and 1 base from J, with 10 bases between. CDR3 size: 16 residues. The CDR3 loop reads CASSQDLGQSNQPQHF. CDR3 nucleotides: TGCGCCAGCAGCCAAGATCTCGGACAGAGCAATCAGCCCCAGCATTTT.

V is TRBV27 and J is TRBJ2-3; TRBD2 matches at 11 bases. The CDR3 totals 17 residues. The V segment lost 6 bases and the J segment 4 bases; nucleotides outside the gene matches: 12. Germline V gene data show CDR1 as MNHEY and CDR2 as SMNVEV (reference sequence). The CDR3 here is CASSHDRETSGADTQYF. The CDR3 nucleotides read TGTGCCAGCAGCCACGACAGAGAGACTAGCGGGGCAGATACGCAGTATTTT.

This clone came up a few times. The V gene is TRBV15, the J gene TRBJ1-6, with TRBD1 as a possible D gene (5 bases). Germline V lookup: CDR1 LNHNV, CDR2 YYDKDF (reference sequence). This CDR3 is 17 amino acids long. V lost 3 bases, J lost 1 base, and 13 bases lay in between. DNA for the CDR3: TGTGCCACCAGCAGGACTGCCGGGGGGTCCTATAATTCACCCCTCCACTTT. Amino acid sequence: CATSRTAGGSYNSPLHF.